Below are 10 T cell receptor beta chains sequenced from a single sample in a study of beta chain features in type 1 diabetes. Every bit of the isolated RNA underwent reverse transcription, so sequencing read expressed TCRB transcripts. Generated by immunoSEQ multiplex PCR, the TCRdb table keeps only in-frame clones and is missing some. Here the sample spans around 400,000 clones, approximately 16% being singletons. Sample: naive CD4+ T cells from blood. The receptors stem from a woman younger than 35 in good health.

This clone showed up just a few times. The rearrangement links TRBV18 to TRBJ2-5; 10 bases are a match to TRBD1. CDR1 and CDR2 from the germline V gene are KGHSH and LQKENI. CDR3 length: 16 residues. The V gene end was trimmed by 2 bases and the J gene end by 4 bases; junction bases not matched to a gene: 7. CDR3 sequence reads: CASSPTGQGHRETQYF. CDR3 DNA: TGTGCCAGCTCACCAACGGGACAGGGGCACCGAGAGACCCAGTACTTC.

The chain couples TRBV5-4 to TRBJ2-7; tentatively, D is TRBD2 (7 bases). Trimming stripped 3 bases from V and 0 bases from J, with 13 bases between. This CDR3 is 15 amino acids long. Looked up from germline, CDR1 is SGHNT and CDR2 is YYREEE (reference sequence). The CDR3 bases are TGTGCCAGCAGCTCCCCCGGGGGGCTCTCCTACGAGCAGTACTTC. Translation gives CASSSPGGLSYEQYF.

V gene TRBV7-9 combines with J gene TRBJ2-6; D gene unclear. Germline-derived CDR1 and CDR2 are SEHNR and FQNEAQ (reference sequence). V was clipped by 2 bases and J by 4 bases, with 6 bases between them. CDR3 length: 14 amino acids. Written as DNA, the CDR3 is TGTGCCAGCAGCTTAAAACAGGGGGCCAACGTCCTGACTTTC. It specifies CASSLKQGANVLTF.

CDR3 nucleotides: TGTGCCAGCGACACCGCAACCCAAGAGACCCAGTACTTC. Amino acid sequence: CASDTATQETQYF. The chain is built from TRBV7-9 and TRBJ2-5, with unresolved D. The CDR3 consists of 13 residues. V gave up 8 bases and J gave up 1 base, with 11 bases separating them. Germline CDR1 and CDR2: SEHNR and FQNEAQ (reference sequence). The entire variable domain, with the rest obtained from reference TRBV7-9 and TRBJ2-5, is as follows: DTGVSQNPRHKITKRGQNVTFRCDPISEHNRLYWYRQTLGQGPEFLTYFQNEAQLEKSRLLSDRFSAERPKGSFSTLEIQRTEQGDSAMYLCASDTATQETQYFGPGTRLLVL.

The V gene is TRBV6-4, the J gene TRBJ1-2, with 9 bases that match TRBD1. Germline V gene data show CDR1 as MRHNA and CDR2 as SNTAGT. Trimming cost V 4 bases and J 7 bases; bases outside gene matches: 7. The CDR3 has 14 residues. This CDR3 is CASSVQQGAFGYTF. DNA of the CDR3: TGTGCCAGCAGTGTGCAACAGGGGGCTTTTGGCTACACCTTC.

V and J are TRBV4-2 and TRBJ2-1; D is possibly TRBD1 (6 bases). Per germline, CDR1 LGHNA and CDR2 YNFKEQ. V was trimmed by 3 bases and J by 1 base, leaving 7 bases between them. This CDR3 is built from 14 residues. The CDR3 region has the DNA TGTGCCAGCAGCCACGGACAGTCCTACAATGAGCAGTTCTTC. Translated: CASSHGQSYNEQFF.

V gene TRBV7-8 combines with J gene TRBJ2-4; weak D call: TRBD2 (5 bases). The length of the CDR3 is 12 residues. Trimming took 6 bases from V and 11 from J, leaving 14 bases between them. Germline V gene data show CDR1 as SGHVS and CDR2 as FQNEAQ. CDR3 DNA: TGTGCCAGCAGTGAGGGTGCGGACCTTCAGTACTTC. It codes for CASSEGADLQYF.

The CDR3 nucleotides read TGTGCCAGCAGCTTAGATCGTAGTGAGCAGTTCTTC. Protein product: CASSLDRSEQFF. The chain carries TRBV11-2 and TRBJ2-1; no firm D call. The V end was cut by 0 bases, the J end by 9 bases, with 6 bases between. CDR1 is SGHAT and CDR2 is FQNNGV in the germline V gene. This CDR3 contains 12 residues.

This chain links TRBV4-3 with TRBJ1-2; no clear D gene. V was cut by 0 bases and J by 12 bases, with 17 bases left in between. CDR3 length: 14 amino acids. The germline V gene has CDR1 LGHNA and CDR2 YSLEER. The CDR3 sequence: CASSQDLDRETHTF. CDR3 nucleotides: TGCGCCAGCAGCCAAGATTTGGACCGGGAGACACACACCTTC.

The CDR3 here is CASSFGRETQYF. The DNA of the CDR3 is TGTGCCAGCAGCTTCGGGAGAGAGACCCAGTACTTC. The chain has TRBV7-9 and TRBJ2-5; possibly TRBD2 for D (6 bases). CDR3 length equals 12 residues. The V end lost 3 bases, the J end lost 4 bases, and 6 bases lay between the germline ends. Germline V gives CDR1 SEHNR, CDR2 FQNEAQ (reference sequence).